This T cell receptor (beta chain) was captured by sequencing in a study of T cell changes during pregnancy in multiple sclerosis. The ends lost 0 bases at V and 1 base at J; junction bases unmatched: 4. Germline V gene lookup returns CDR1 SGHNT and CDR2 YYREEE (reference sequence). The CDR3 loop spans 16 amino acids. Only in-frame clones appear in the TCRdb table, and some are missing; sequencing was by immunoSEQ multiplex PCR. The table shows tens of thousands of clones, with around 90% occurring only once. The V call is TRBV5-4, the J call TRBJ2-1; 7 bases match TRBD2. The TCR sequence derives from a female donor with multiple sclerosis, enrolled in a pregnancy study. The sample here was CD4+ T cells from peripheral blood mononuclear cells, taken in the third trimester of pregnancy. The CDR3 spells CASSLGGAGSYNEQFF. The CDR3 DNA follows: TGTGCCAGCAGCTTGGGGGGAGCGGGATCCTACAATGAGCAGTTCTTC.